This T cell receptor (beta chain) was recorded in a study of blood T cell repertoires in COVID-19 (dated by TCRdb to 2018 to 2020). About the study as a whole: Samples from collaborators originated in the United States, Italy and Spain and spanned both the acute and convalescent phases of COVID-19. The material from the prospective study consisted of cDNA or gDNA derived from T cells, B-cell-depleted T cells, or PBMCs. The dataset comprised deeply sampled blood TCRbeta repertoires from subjects exposed to, actively infected with, or recovered from COVID-19. The repertoires were made available in a free public database intended to serve as a resource for research on the immune response to SARS-CoV-2. The samples were drawn from two sources: the first 160 participants of the ongoing ImmuneRACE study, and about 1,300 subjects contributed by 6 global collaborators. A de-identified subject ID, COVID-19 status, age in years and sex were almost always included in the sample metadata. HLA class I and class II types, where available, came from metadata supplied by the sample provider rather than from assay-based typing. What the authors observed across the whole study: The quantity of clinical and demographic metadata differed by source and by participant and was supplied without curation.

Sequences SNHLY (CDR1) and FYNNEI (CDR2) are obtained from the germline V gene. CDR3 length: 14 amino acids, cysteine to phenylalanine. The entry retains the CDR3 DNA only, 42 bases that are in frame from base 1. Trimming at the junction amounts to 3 bases on V and 4 bases on J, and the germline ends lie 13 bases apart. Participants in the prospective study were enrolled through a virtual design, were aged 18 to 89 years, and lived in roughly 26 United States geographic areas. To assign participants to cohorts, the prospective study relied on clinical history that participants themselves reported in a screening survey and a study questionnaire. Mobile phlebotomists in the prospective study collected whole blood, serum and a nasopharyngeal or oropharyngeal swab from every participant. Additional blood draws and questionnaires over an approximately two-month period could optionally be provided by prospective study participants. Before DNA extraction, prospective study blood samples were shipped either frozen or at room temperature.

Remarks on this clone: Its antigen specificity is not known. No per-base quality is available; no much larger clone lies one base away.

TCRbeta CDR3 regions were amplified from genomic DNA using the immunoSEQ Assay, a bias-controlled multiplex PCR. As for the original processing: Nucleated cell counts per sample were estimated from amplification of reference gene primers within the assay. To quantify the absolute abundance of each unique TCRbeta CDR3 rearrangement, sequence reads were collapsed and filtered. For each sample, productive Simpson clonality was calculated by taking the square root of Simpson's diversity index across productive rearrangements. In TCRdb, the immuneACCESS table is reduced to in-frame sequences with V and J assigned. These tables do not hold every clone; where another copy was compared, an unresolved V gene accounts for under half, and the others remain unexplained. Clone size and V and J calls were adopted from that table, with D and trimming inferred from the DNA. The sample table contains under 250,000 clones; only one count was recorded for approximately 92% of them. Under 4% of the sample is taken by the ten largest.

The receptor's source is a young woman in a cohort exposed to, infected with or recovered from COVID-19 (not recorded which). What was sequenced was PBMCs or T cells enriched from blood (not recorded which). The chain was built from TRBV2 and TRBJ2-7; TRBD1 is possibly the D segment (6 matching bases). The CDR3 reads as follows: CASSDQGTFYEQYF. The DNA sequence is as follows: TGTGCCAGCAGTGACCAGGGGACATTTTACGAGCAGTACTTC.